This passage covers 8 T cell receptor beta chains from one sample sequenced in a study of blood T cell repertoires in COVID-19. Using immunoSEQ multiplex PCR, the repertoire was profiled, and TCRdb retains in-frame clones only, with some absent. The table records around 140,000 clones, roughly 84% of them present only once. Sequencing used peripheral blood. Receptor source: a human donor with acute or convalescent COVID-19. The donor label of this sample is uncertain.

The rearrangement links TRBV2 to TRBJ2-5, with 12 bases matching TRBD2. In germline, CDR1 is SNHLY, CDR2 FYNNEI. Trimming took 4 bases from V and 3 from J; bases not matched to a gene: 3. The CDR3 contains 15 residues. The CDR3 sequence: CASSATSGRKETQYF. The CDR3, as DNA: TGTGCCAGCAGTGCGACTAGCGGGAGAAAAGAGACCCAGTACTTC.

The CDR3 loop is CASSLEKVGTKLNGYTF. The CDR3 DNA is TGTGCCAGCAGCTTGGAAAAGGTCGGGACAAAGTTGAATGGCTACACCTTC. The chain couples TRBV5-6 to TRBJ1-2, with D tentatively TRBD1 (6 bases). The CDR3 loop spans 17 amino acids. The germline V gene has CDR1 SGHDT and CDR2 YYEEEE. V was pared by 0 bases and J by 6 bases, with 21 bases between.

This rearrangement joins TRBV7-2 to TRBJ2-7; D is possibly TRBD2 (6 bases). The germline V gene encodes CDR1 SGHTA and CDR2 FQGNSA. V lost 2 bases to trimming and J lost 6 bases, with 11 bases between them. The CDR3 covers 13 residues. This chain's CDR3 is CASSLWRESEQYV. CDR3 bases: TGTGCCAGCAGCTTATGGAGGGAAAGCGAGCAGTACGTC.

The genes are TRBV11-2 and TRBJ2-5, with TRBD2 identical over 12 bases. CDR3 length: 15 amino acids. J gave up 6 bases and V 4 bases, and 6 bases lay outside the gene matches. Germline assignment: CDR1 SGHAT and CDR2 FQNNGV. The CDR3 nucleotides read TGTGCCAGCAGCTCACAGACTAGCGGGAGTAAGACCCAGTACTTC. Its protein product is CASSSQTSGSKTQYF. Drawing the rest from reference TRBV11-2 and TRBJ2-5, the complete variable domain is EAGVAQSPRYKIIEKRQSVAFWCNPISGHATLYWYQQILGQGPKLLIQFQNNGVVDDSQLPKDRFSAERLKGVDSTLKIQPAKLEDSAVYLCASSSQTSGSKTQYFGPGTRLLVL.

The V and J genes are TRBV6-7 and TRBJ1-5; 8 bases map to TRBD1. TRBV6-7 counts as an open reading frame of uncertain function. The CDR3 sequence is 13 residues long. J gave up 7 bases and V 4 bases, and 3 bases lay outside the gene matches. The CDR3 protein is CASSSGGRQPQHF. The CDR3 nucleotides are TGTGCCAGCAGTTCAGGGGGCCGGCAGCCCCAGCATTTT.

The chain links TRBV4-2 to TRBJ2-3; possibly TRBD2 for D (6 bases). CDR3 length: 14 residues. CDR1 LGHNA and CDR2 YNFKEQ come from the germline V gene. V was clipped by 6 bases and J by 4 bases, with 14 bases between them. As DNA, the CDR3 is TGTGCCAGCAGTCCGACTAGTCCTTCAGATACGCAGTATTTT. Amino acids: CASSPTSPSDTQYF.

The sample holds one count of this clone. A read error may account for a junction end that differs from germline. The DNA of the CDR3 is TGTGCCAGCAGCTTAGCCGCCGGGACGGGGGAGTCGAGCTTT. It yields the protein CASSLAAGTGESSF. The chain recombines TRBV7-2 with TRBJ1-1; perhaps TRBD1 as D (5 bases). Germline CDR1 and CDR2: SGHTA and FQGNSA. The CDR3 runs to 14 residues.

Only a few counts were recorded for this clone. The V and J genes are TRBV9 and TRBJ1-6; D gene uncertain. This CDR3 is built from 14 residues. Germline V gives CDR1 SGDLS, CDR2 YYNGEE. V was pared by 3 bases and J by 5 bases, with 9 bases between. The CDR3 coding sequence is TGTGCCAGCAGCGGATCGGGAAATAATTCACCCCTCCACTTT. Its protein product is CASSGSGNNSPLHF.